Included here is one TCR beta chain sequence, with context. In the CD4+ fraction, cells were divided into CD45RA+ naive and CD45RA-negative memory subsets. J lost 12 bases, V lost 2 bases, and 6 bases had no gene match. The CDR3 is 14 amino acids. Germline CDR1 MDHEN, CDR2 SYDVKM. These data belong to a study of shared clonotypes between healthy human individuals. It was at deep level that the assay was run. The protocol was immunoSEQ multiplex PCR, while the TCRdb copy is restricted to in-frame clones and leaves out a portion. Among 2 million to 2.5 million clones listed, about 90% were seen once. Sequenced input: naive CD4+ T cells from PBMCs. Specified subset: CD45RA+ positively selected. The chain joins TRBV28 to TRBJ2-1; 11 bases agree with TRBD2. The TCR comes from a man aged 18-30 years in good health. Some clones in this sample may be carry-over from other donors' samples. DNA for the CDR3: TGTGCCAGCAGTTTACAACTAGCGGGAGACTGGCAGTTCTTC. It translates to CASSLQLAGDWQFF.